This T cell receptor (beta chain) was observed in a study of T cell changes during pregnancy in multiple sclerosis. Here immunoSEQ multiplex PCR was the method, and the copy in TCRdb shows in-frame clones only, minus some. The sample holds roughly 89,000 clones, about 93% seen once. From germline, CDR1 is SGHRS and CDR2 YFSETQ. J was trimmed by 5 bases and V by 3 bases; bases with no gene match: 11. The CDR3 consists of 16 residues. The sequenced sample was peripheral blood, obtained after pregnancy. This chain connects TRBV5-1 to TRBJ2-5; 9 nucleotides align to TRBD1. The TCR originated in a female donor in good health, enrolled as a control in a pregnancy study. The CDR3 sequence is CASSSGTGRSFETQYF. DNA for the CDR3: TGCGCCAGCAGCTCCGGGACAGGGCGTTCATTCGAGACCCAGTACTTC.